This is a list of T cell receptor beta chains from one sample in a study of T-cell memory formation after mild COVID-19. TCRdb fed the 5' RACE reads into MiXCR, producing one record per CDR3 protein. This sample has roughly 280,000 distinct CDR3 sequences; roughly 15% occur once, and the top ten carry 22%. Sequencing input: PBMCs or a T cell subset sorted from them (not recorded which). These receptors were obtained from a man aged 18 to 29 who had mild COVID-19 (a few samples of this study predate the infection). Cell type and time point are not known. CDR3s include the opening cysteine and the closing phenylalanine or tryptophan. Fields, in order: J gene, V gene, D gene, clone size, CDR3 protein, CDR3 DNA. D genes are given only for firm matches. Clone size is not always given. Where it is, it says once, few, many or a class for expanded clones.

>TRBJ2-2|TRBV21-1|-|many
CASSTGSNTGELFF
TGTGCCAGCAGCACGGGCAGTAACACCGGGGAGCTGTTTTTT
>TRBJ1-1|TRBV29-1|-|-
CSLKSSGGEAFF
TGCAGCTTGAAGAGTTCCGGGGGTGAAGCTTTCTTT
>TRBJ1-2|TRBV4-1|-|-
CASSQGRVDYGYTF
TGCGCCAGCAGCCAAGGTCGAGTTGATTATGGCTACACCTTC
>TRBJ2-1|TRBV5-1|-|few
CASSLGQDNEQFF
TGCGCCAGCAGCTTGGGACAAGACAATGAGCAGTTCTTC
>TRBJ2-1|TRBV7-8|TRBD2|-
CASSLAAGGPYNEQFF
TGTGCCAGCAGCTTAGCAGCGGGGGGGCCCTACAATGAGCAGTTCTTC
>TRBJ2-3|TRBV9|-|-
CASSAEGAGSDTQYF
TGTGCCAGCAGCGCGGAGGGGGCAGGTTCAGATACGCAGTATTTT
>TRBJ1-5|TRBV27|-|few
CASSFTGNQPQHF
TGTGCCAGCAGTTTTACAGGAAATCAGCCCCAGCATTTT
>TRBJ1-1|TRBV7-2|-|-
CASSFPGVNTEAFF
TGTGCCAGCAGCTTCCCTGGGGTGAACACTGAAGCTTTCTTT
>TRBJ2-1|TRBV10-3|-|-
CAISEGESSYNEQFF
TGTGCCATCAGTGAGGGGGAGAGCTCCTACAATGAGCAGTTCTTC
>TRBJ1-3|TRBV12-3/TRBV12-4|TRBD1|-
CATRTGSTGNTIYF
TGTGCCACCCGGACAGGGAGCACTGGAAACACCATATATTTT
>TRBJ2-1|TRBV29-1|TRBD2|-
CSVDGTKVHEQFF
TGCAGCGTTGACGGGACTAAAGTCCATGAGCAGTTCTTC
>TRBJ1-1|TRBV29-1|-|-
CSVGAGALNTEAFF
TGCAGCGTTGGTGCCGGGGCCCTGAACACTGAAGCTTTCTTT
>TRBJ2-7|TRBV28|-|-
CASSFRQGGSYEQYF
TGTGCCAGCAGTTTTAGGCAGGGGGGCTCCTACGAGCAGTACTTC
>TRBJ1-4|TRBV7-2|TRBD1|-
CASRTQGTGGGEWEKLFF
TGTGCCAGCCGGACCCAAGGGACAGGGGGCGGGGAATGGGAAAAACTGTTTTTT
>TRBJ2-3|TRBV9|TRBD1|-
CASSVQGGTDTQYF
TGTGCCAGCAGCGTCCAGGGGGGCACAGATACGCAGTATTTT
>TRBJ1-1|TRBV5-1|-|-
CASSHSVGMNTEAFF
TGCGCCAGCAGCCACTCGGTGGGCATGAACACTGAAGCTTTCTTT
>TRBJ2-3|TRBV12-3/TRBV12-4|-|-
CASSLHSSTDTQYF
TGTGCCAGCAGTCTACACTCTAGCACAGATACGCAGTATTTT
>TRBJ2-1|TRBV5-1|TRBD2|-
CASSLATRGGSDEQFF
TGCGCCAGCAGCTTGGCCACGCGGGGGGGCTCGGATGAGCAGTTCTTC
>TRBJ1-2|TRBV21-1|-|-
CASSKETRAYGYTF
TGTGCCAGCAGCAAAGAGACGAGGGCCTATGGCTACACCTTC
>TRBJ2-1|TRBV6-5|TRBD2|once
CASSYGGGGHNEQFF
TGTGCCAGCAGTTACGGGGGGGGTGGACACAATGAGCAGTTCTTC
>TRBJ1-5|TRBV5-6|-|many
CASSLADQPQHF
TGTGCCAGCAGCTTGGCGGATCAGCCCCAGCATTTT
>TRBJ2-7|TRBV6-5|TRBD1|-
CASSPTGTGPYEQYF
TGTGCCAGCAGTCCCACCGGGACAGGGCCCTACGAGCAGTACTTC
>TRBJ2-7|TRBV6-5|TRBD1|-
CASSNTDRHTDEQYF
TGTGCCAGCAGTAACACGGACAGGCACACTGACGAGCAGTACTTC
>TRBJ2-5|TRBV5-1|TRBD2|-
CASSRTSSGETQYF
TGCGCCAGCAGCCGGACTAGCTCGGGGGAGACCCAGTACTTC
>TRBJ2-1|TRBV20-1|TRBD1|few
CSARDRVEQFF
TGCAGTGCTAGGGACAGGGTTGAGCAGTTCTTC
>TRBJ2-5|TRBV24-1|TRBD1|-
CATRPTGGEEETQYF
TGTGCCACCAGGCCTACAGGGGGCGAGGAAGAGACCCAGTACTTC
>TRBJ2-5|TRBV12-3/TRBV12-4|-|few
CASSFRQGQETQYF
TGTGCCAGCAGTTTTCGGCAGGGCCAAGAGACCCAGTACTTC
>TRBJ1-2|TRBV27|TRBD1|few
CASSKAGQGGGYTF
TGTGCCAGCAGCAAGGCGGGACAGGGTGGAGGCTACACCTTC
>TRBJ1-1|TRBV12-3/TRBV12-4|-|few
CASRITGMNTEAFF
TGTGCCAGCAGAATTACAGGGATGAACACTGAAGCTTTCTTT
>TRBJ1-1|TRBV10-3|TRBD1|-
CATTGGGNTEAFF
TGTGCCACCACAGGGGGTGGGAACACTGAAGCTTTCTTT
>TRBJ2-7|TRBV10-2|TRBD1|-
CASSEADRGPSYEQYF
TGCGCCAGCAGTGAGGCGGACAGGGGACCCTCCTACGAGCAGTACTTC
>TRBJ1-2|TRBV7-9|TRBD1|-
CASSLGQGMADYGYTF
TGTGCCAGCAGCTTGGGACAGGGGATGGCGGACTATGGCTACACCTTC
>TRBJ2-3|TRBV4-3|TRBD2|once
CASSPRPTSGGALTDTQYF
TGCGCCAGCAGTCCTAGGCCCACTAGCGGGGGGGCCCTAACAGATACGCAGTATTTT
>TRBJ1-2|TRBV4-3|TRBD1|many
CASSQATGVFGHGYTF
TGCGCCAGCAGCCAGGCTACAGGGGTTTTTGGGCATGGCTACACCTTC
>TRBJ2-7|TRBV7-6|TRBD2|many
CASSLLGGAPGEQYF
TGTGCCAGCAGCTTACTCGGGGGGGCCCCTGGGGAGCAGTACTTC
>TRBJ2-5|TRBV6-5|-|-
CASSLGTLYQETQYF
TGTGCCAGCAGCCTAGGGACTCTGTACCAAGAGACCCAGTACTTC
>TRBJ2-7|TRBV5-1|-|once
CASSAYTGNEQYF
TGCGCCAGCAGCGCCTACACCGGGAACGAGCAGTACTTC
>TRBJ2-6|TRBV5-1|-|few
CASSFWRQPPVLGANVLTF
TGCGCCAGCAGCTTCTGGAGGCAGCCCCCGGTTTTGGGGGCCAACGTCCTGACTTTC
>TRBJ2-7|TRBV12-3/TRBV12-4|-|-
CASSLRGLWNEQYF
TGTGCCAGCAGTTTGCGGGGGCTGTGGAACGAGCAGTACTTC
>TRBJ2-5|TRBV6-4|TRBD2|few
CASSRTSGGQETQYF
TGTGCCAGCAGCCGAACTAGCGGGGGGCAAGAGACCCAGTACTTC
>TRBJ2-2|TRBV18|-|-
CASRPRGLDTGELFF
TGTGCCAGCCGACCGCGGGGTTTGGACACCGGGGAGCTGTTTTTT
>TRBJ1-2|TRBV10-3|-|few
CAISLRDKANYGYTF
TGTGCCATCAGTCTTCGGGACAAAGCTAACTATGGCTACACCTTC
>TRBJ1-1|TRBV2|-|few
CASSRNSLRGNTEAFF
TGTGCCAGCAGTCGCAACAGTCTCAGGGGAAACACTGAAGCTTTCTTT
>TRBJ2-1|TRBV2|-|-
CASRERGSEQFF
TGTGCCAGCAGAGAACGGGGCAGTGAGCAGTTCTTC
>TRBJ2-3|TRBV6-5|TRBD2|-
CASSYAGGPTDTQYF
TGTGCCAGCAGTTACGCGGGGGGGCCCACAGATACGCAGTATTTT
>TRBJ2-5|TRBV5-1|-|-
CASSLNVGREETQYF
TGCGCCAGCAGCTTGAATGTCGGTAGGGAAGAGACCCAGTACTTC
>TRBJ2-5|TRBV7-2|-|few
CASSLNPYQETQYF
TGTGCCAGCAGCCTCAACCCGTACCAAGAGACCCAGTACTTC
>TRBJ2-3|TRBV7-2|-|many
CASSLVGFTDTQYF
TGTGCCAGCAGCCTCGTGGGCTTCACAGATACGCAGTATTTT
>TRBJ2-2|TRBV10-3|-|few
CAIEGRLAGELFF
TGTGCCATCGAGGGGCGTCTCGCCGGGGAGCTGTTTTTT
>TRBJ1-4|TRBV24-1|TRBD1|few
CATSDPGQGGNEKLFF
TGTGCCACCAGTGATCCGGGACAGGGAGGCAATGAAAAACTGTTTTTT
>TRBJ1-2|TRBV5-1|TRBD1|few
CASSQGGSSYGYTF
TGCGCCAGCAGCCAGGGGGGCTCCAGCTATGGCTACACCTTC
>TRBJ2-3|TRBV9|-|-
CASSDHRRTSTDTQYF
TGTGCCAGCAGCGATCACCGGCGAACTAGCACAGATACGCAGTATTTT
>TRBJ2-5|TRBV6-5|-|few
CASTRIWGQEETQYF
TGTGCCAGCACCCGAATATGGGGCCAGGAAGAGACCCAGTACTTC
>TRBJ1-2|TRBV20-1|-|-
CSARGAGTTNYGYTF
TGCAGTGCTAGAGGAGCGGGGACCACTAACTATGGCTACACCTTC
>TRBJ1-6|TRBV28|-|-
CASRLPLGPSPLHF
TGTGCCAGCAGACTTCCCCTGGGTCCGTCACCCCTCCACTTT
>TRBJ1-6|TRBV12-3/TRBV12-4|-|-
CASSPYGVRNSPLHF
TGTGCCAGCAGCCCTTATGGGGTGCGGAATTCACCCCTCCACTTT
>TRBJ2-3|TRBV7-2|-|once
CASSLSPRGQYF
TGTGCCAGCAGCTTAAGCCCCCGAGGGCAGTATTTT
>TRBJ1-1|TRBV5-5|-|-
CASSTPDLAEAFF
TGTGCCAGCAGCACCCCCGATTTGGCTGAAGCTTTCTTT
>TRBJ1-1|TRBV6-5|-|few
CASSYEGSGTEAFF
TGTGCCAGCAGTTACGAAGGGAGTGGGACTGAAGCTTTCTTT
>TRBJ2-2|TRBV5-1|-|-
CASRGPEDGELFF
TGCGCCAGCAGGGGCCCCGAGGACGGGGAGCTGTTTTTT